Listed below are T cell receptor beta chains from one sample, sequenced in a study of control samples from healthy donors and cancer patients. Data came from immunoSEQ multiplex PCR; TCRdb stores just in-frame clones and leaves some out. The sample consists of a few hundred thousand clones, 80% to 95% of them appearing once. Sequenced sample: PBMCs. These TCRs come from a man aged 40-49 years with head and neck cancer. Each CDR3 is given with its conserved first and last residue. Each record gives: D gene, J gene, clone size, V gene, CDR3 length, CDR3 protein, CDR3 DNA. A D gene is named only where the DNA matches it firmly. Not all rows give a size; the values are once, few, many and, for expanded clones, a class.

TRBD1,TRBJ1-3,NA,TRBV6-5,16,CASSYGQGSSGNTIYF,TGTGCCAGCAGTTACGGACAGGGATCCTCTGGAAACACCATATATTTT
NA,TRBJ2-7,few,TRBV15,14,CATSRDGGNFEQYF,TGTGCCACCAGCAGGGACGGAGGGAATTTTGAGCAGTACTTC
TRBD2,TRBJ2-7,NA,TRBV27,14,CASTPQGRVGEQYF,TGTGCCAGCACCCCCCAAGGGAGGGTCGGCGAGCAGTACTTC
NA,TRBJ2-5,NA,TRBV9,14,CASSVDVVSETQYF,TGTGCCAGCAGCGTAGATGTCGTGAGCGAGACCCAGTACTTC
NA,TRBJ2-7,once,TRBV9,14,CASSGRGTSYEQYF,TGTGCCAGCAGCGGAAGGGGGACCTCCTACGAGCAGTACTTC
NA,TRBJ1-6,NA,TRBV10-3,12,CAISESPFPLHF,TGTGCCATCAGTGAGTCGCCTTTTCCCCTCCACTTT
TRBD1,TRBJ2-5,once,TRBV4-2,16,CASSLGGRGQQETQYF,TGTGCCAGCAGCCTCGGAGGCAGGGGGCAACAAGAGACCCAGTACTTC
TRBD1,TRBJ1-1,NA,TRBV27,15,CASSSLIDRDRGAFF,TGTGCCAGCAGTTCCCTAATTGATAGGGACAGGGGAGCTTTCTTT
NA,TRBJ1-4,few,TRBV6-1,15,CASSEALEGWEKLFF,TGTGCCAGCAGTGAAGCGTTGGAAGGGTGGGAAAAACTGTTTTTT
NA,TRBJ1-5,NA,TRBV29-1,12,CSVAGANQPQHF,TGCAGCGTTGCGGGGGCGAATCAGCCCCAGCATTTT
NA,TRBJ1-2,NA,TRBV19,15,CASSIDVLNNYGYTF,TGTGCCAGTAGTATAGATGTGCTTAACAACTATGGCTACACCTTC
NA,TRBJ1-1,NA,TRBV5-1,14,CASSTIGLGTEAFF,TGCGCCAGCAGCACTATAGGGTTGGGCACTGAAGCTTTCTTT
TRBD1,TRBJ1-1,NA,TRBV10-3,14,CASSHDRVNTEAFF,TGTGCCTCCTCCCATGACAGGGTGAACACTGAAGCTTTCTTT
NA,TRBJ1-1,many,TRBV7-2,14,CASSLVGGPTEAFF,TGTGCCAGCAGCTTAGTCGGGGGCCCCACTGAAGCTTTCTTT
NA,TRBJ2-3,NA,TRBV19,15,CASSMSGDAGDTQYF,TGTGCCAGTAGTATGTCGGGGGATGCGGGAGATACGCAGTATTTT
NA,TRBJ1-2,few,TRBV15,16,CATSRDSNSLKEGYTF,TGTGCCACCAGCAGAGATTCGAACAGTCTCAAGGAGGGCTACACCTTC
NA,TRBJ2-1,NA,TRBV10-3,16,CAISVQSGQYYNEQFF,TGTGCCATCAGTGTACAGAGCGGGCAATATTACAATGAGCAGTTCTTC
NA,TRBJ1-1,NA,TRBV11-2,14,CASSSGPLNTEAFF,TGTGCCAGCAGCTCAGGGCCTCTGAACACTGAAGCTTTCTTT
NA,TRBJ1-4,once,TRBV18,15,CASSPDGTTNEKLFF,TGTGCCAGCTCACCAGACGGAACAACTAATGAAAAACTGTTTTTT
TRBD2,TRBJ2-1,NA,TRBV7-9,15,CASSPEGLASYEQFF,TGTGCCAGCAGCCCTGAGGGACTAGCGTCCTATGAGCAGTTCTTC
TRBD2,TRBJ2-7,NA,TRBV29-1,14,CSVMGLAGSYEQYF,TGCAGCGTGATGGGACTAGCGGGCTCCTACGAGCAGTACTTC
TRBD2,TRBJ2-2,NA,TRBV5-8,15,CASSLVGTITGELFF,TGTGCCAGCAGCTTGGTGGGGACTATCACCGGGGAGCTGTTTTTT
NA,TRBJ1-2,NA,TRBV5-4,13,CASSEIRGVSYTF,TGTGCCAGCAGCGAAATACGGGGGGTGAGCTACACCTTC
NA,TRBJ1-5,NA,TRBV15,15,CATSRDLHSNQPQHF,TGTGCCACCAGCCGGGACTTACATAGCAATCAGCCCCAGCATTTT
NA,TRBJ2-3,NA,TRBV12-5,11,CASGSTDTQYF,TGTGCTAGTGGTTCAACAGATACGCAGTATTTT
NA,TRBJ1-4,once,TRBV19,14,CASSTHGYDEKLFF,TGTGCCAGTAGTACCCACGGGTACGATGAAAAACTGTTTTTT
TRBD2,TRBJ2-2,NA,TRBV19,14,CASIGLAGTGELFF,TGTGCCAGTATTGGACTAGCGGGAACCGGGGAGCTGTTTTTT
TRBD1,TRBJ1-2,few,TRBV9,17,CASSGLGTGVTNYGYTF,TGTGCCAGCAGCGGACTTGGGACAGGGGTTACTAACTATGGCTACACCTTC
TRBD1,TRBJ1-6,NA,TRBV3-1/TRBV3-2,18,CASSLPGQGASYNSPLHF,TGTGCCAGCAGCCTACCGGGACAGGGGGCCTCCTATAATTCACCCCTCCACTTT
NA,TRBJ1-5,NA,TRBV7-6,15,CASSLAGGSNQPQHF,TGTGCCAGCAGCTTAGCAGGGGGTAGCAATCAGCCCCAGCATTTT
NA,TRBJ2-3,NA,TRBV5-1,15,CASSSDRAGADTQYF,TGCGCCAGCAGCTCCGACAGGGCGGGGGCAGATACGCAGTATTTT
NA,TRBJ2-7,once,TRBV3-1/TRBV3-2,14,CASSPGTLHYEQYF,TGTGCCAGCAGCCCCGGGACCCTGCACTACGAGCAGTACTTC
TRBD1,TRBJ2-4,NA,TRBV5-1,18,CASSALRDRGPEENIQYF,TGCGCCAGCAGCGCCCTCCGGGACAGGGGGCCCGAGGAAAACATTCAGTACTTC
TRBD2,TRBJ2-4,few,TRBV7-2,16,CASSLNPGLAGGIQYF,TGTGCCAGCAGCTTAAACCCGGGACTAGCGGGGGGCATTCAGTACTTC
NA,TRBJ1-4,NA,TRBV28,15,CASSLKGWEGEKLFF,TGTGCCAGCAGTTTAAAAGGGTGGGAGGGAGAAAAACTGTTTTTT
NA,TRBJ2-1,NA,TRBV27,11,CASTDYNEQFF,TGTGCCAGCACAGACTACAATGAGCAGTTCTTC
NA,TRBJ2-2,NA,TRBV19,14,CASSIRGATGELFF,TGTGCCAGTAGTATCCGGGGCGCAACCGGGGAGCTGTTTTTT
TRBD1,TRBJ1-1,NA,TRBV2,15,CASSGQGAMGTEAFF,TGTGCCAGCAGTGGCCAGGGGGCGATGGGCACTGAAGCTTTCTTT
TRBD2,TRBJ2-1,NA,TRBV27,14,CASSAGVQSNEQFF,TGTGCCAGCTCTGCGGGAGTTCAAAGCAATGAGCAGTTCTTC
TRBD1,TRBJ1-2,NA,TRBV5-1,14,CASSLVAGGPGYTF,TGCGCCAGCAGCTTGGTGGCAGGGGGCCCTGGCTACACCTTC
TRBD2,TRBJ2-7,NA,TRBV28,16,CASSPPTGLAGREQYF,TGTGCCAGCAGCCCACCCACGGGACTAGCGGGGCGGGAGCAGTACTTC
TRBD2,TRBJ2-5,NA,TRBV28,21,CASSFPSRAYASGGLQETQYF,TGTGCCAGCAGTTTCCCTTCCAGGGCGTATGCTAGCGGGGGGCTTCAAGAGACCCAGTACTTC
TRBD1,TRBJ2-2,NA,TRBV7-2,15,CASSLRTGQTGELFF,TGTGCCAGCAGCTTACGGACAGGGCAAACCGGGGAGCTGTTTTTT
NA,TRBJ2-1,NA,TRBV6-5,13,CASTPAGRNEQFF,TGTGCCAGCACCCCAGCTGGGCGGAATGAGCAGTTCTTC
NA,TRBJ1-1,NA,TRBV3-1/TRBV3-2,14,CASSHRRGITEAFF,TGTGCCAGCAGCCATAGGAGGGGGATTACTGAAGCTTTCTTT
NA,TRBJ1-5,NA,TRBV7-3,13,CASSLNPGAAQHF,TGTGCCAGCAGCTTAAATCCGGGAGCGGCCCAGCATTTT
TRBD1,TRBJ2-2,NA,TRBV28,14,CASSETGPTGELFF,TGTGCCAGCAGTGAGACAGGGCCCACCGGGGAGCTGTTTTTT
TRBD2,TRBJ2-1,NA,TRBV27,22,CASSFTPAGLAGGEGSYNEQFF,TGTGCCAGCAGTTTTACCCCAGCGGGACTAGCGGGAGGGGAAGGCTCCTACAATGAGCAGTTCTTC